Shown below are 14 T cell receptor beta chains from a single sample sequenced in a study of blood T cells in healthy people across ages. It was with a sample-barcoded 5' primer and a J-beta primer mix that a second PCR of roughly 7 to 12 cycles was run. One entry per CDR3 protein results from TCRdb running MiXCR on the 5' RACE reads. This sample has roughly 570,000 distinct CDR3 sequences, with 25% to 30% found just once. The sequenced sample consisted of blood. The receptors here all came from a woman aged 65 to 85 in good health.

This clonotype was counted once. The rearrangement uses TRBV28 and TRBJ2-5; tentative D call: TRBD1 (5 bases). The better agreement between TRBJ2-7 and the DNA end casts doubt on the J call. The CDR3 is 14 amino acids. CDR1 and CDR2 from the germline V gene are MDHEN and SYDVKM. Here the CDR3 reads CASSFSYDRYEQYF. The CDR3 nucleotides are TGTGCCAGCAGTTTTAGTTATGACAGATACGAGCAGTACTTC.

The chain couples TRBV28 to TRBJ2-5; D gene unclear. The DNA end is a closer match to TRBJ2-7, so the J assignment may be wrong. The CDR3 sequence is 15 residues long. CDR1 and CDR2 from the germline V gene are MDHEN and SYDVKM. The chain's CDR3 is CASSLLSPAYYEQYF. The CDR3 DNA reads TGTGCCAGCAGTTTATTAAGTCCGGCATACTACGAGCAGTACTTC.

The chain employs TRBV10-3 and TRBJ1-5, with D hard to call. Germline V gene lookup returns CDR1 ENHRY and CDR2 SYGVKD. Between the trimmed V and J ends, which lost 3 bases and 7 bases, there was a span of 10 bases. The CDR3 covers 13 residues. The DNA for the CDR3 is TGTGCCATCAGTGAAGGTTCGGGACAGCCCCAGCATTTT. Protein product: CAISEGSGQPQHF.

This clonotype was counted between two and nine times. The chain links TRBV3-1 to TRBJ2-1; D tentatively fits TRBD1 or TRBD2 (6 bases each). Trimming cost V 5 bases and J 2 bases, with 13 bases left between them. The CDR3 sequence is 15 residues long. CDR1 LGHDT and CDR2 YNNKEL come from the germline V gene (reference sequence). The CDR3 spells CASSSTGAPYNEQFF. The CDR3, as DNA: TGTGCCAGCAGCTCTACGGGGGCACCCTACAATGAGCAGTTCTTC.

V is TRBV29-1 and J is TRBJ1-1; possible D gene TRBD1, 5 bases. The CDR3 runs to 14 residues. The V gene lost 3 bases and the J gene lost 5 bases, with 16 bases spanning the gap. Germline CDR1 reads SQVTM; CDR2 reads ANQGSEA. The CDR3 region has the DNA TGCAGCGTTGAGGTCGGGGCGTACAGTACTGAAGCTTTCTTT. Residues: CSVEVGAYSTEAFF.

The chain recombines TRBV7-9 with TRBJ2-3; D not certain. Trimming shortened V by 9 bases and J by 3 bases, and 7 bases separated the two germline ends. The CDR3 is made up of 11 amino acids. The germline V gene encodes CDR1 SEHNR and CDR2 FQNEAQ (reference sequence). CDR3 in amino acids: CASRVTDTQYF. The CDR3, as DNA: TGTGCCAGTAGGGTAACAGATACGCAGTATTTT.

The CDR3 here is CSARPGLETQYF. The CDR3 DNA sequence: TGCAGTGCTAGACCCGGCCTGGAGACCCAGTACTTC. The chain combines TRBV20-1 with TRBJ2-5; unclear D gene. Germline values: CDR1 DFQATT, CDR2 SNEGSKA (reference sequence). The CDR3 is made up of 12 amino acids. The germline V and J ends were trimmed by 2 bases and 5 bases, with 9 bases remaining between them.

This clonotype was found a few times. The CDR3 is CSVARIEGYTF. The CDR3, as DNA: TGCAGCGTTGCACGGATAGAGGGCTACACCTTC. The chain recombines TRBV29-1 with TRBJ1-2; D remains ambiguous. The ends were cut back, 4 bases at V and 8 bases at J, with 11 bases in the middle. Germline lookup yields CDR1 SQVTM and CDR2 ANQGSEA. This CDR3 is 11 amino acids long.

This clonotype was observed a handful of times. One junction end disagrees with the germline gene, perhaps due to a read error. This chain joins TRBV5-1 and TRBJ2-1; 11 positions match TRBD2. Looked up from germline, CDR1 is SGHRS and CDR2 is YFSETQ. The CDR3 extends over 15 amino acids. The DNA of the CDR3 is TGCGCCAGCAGCTCACTTAGCGGGGGGGACAATGAGCGGTTCTTC. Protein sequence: CASSSLSGGDNERFF.

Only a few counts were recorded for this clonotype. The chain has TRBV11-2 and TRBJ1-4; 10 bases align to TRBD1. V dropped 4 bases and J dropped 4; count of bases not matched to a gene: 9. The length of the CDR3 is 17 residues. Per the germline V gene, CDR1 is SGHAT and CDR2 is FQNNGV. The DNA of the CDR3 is TGTGCCAGCAGCTCCATGCCTGGGACAGGGGTTAATGAAAAACTGTTTTTT. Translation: CASSSMPGTGVNEKLFF.

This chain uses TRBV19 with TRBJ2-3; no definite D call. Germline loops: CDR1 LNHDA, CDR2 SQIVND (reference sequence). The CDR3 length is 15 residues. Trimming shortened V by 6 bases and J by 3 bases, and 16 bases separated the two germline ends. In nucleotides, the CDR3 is TGTGCCAGTAGCGAGAACACTTTCAAGACAGATACGCAGTATTTT. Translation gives CASSENTFKTDTQYF.

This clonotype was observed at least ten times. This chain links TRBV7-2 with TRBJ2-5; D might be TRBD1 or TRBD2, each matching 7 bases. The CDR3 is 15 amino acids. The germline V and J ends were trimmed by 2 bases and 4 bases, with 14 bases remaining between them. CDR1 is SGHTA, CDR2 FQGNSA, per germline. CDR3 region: CASSLRDREGETQYF. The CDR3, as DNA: TGTGCCAGCAGCTTAAGAGACAGGGAGGGAGAGACCCAGTACTTC.

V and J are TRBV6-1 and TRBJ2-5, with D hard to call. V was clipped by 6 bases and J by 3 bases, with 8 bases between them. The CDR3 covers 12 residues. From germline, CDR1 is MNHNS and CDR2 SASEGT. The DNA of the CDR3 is TGTGCCAGCAGATCTTCCGAAGAGACCCAGTACTTC. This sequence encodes CASRSSEETQYF.

The CDR3 protein is CSASGVRGYEQYF. Here the CDR3 DNA reads TGCAGTGCTAGCGGGGTCAGGGGGTACGAGCAGTACTTC. The rearrangement links TRBV20-1 to TRBJ2-7; 7 nucleotides match TRBD1. The CDR3 sequence is 13 residues long. Germline V CDR1 and CDR2: DFQATT, SNEGSKA (reference sequence). V lost 3 bases, J lost 4 bases, and 6 bases stayed unmatched.